This is a list of T cell receptor beta chains from one sample in a study of CD8 T cells in Susac syndrome. TCRdb reprocessed the immunoSEQ multiplex PCR reads with MiXCR, giving one entry per CDR3 protein. The data show 200,000 to 250,000 distinct CDR3 sequences, 92% seen once. Input material: CD8+ T cells from PBMCs. The origin of the receptors is a human donor with multiple sclerosis. Both conserved end residues are part of each CDR3. Each record gives: J gene, D gene, clone size, V gene, CDR3 DNA, CDR3 protein. D genes are given only for firm matches. Clone size is not always given. Where it is, it says once, few, many or a class for expanded clones.

TRBJ2-1,NA,NA,TRBV6-5,TGTGCCAGCAGTGTCCGCCCAGAGGGGGAGCAGTTCTTC,CASSVRPEGEQFF
TRBJ2-3,NA,NA,TRBV5-6,TGTGCCAGCAGCTTCGCCACAGATACGCAGTATTTT,CASSFATDTQYF
TRBJ2-7,NA,NA,TRBV6-5,TGTGCCAGCAGTTACATGGCAGGGCCCTACGAGCAGTACTTC,CASSYMAGPYEQYF
TRBJ2-7,TRBD1,NA,TRBV6-5,TGTGCCAGCAGTTACTGGGGGACAGATACCTACGAGCAGTACTTC,CASSYWGTDTYEQYF
TRBJ1-5,TRBD1,NA,TRBV20-1,TGCAGTGCTAGAGAAAGGACAGGGCCCCATCAGCCCCAGCATTTT,CSARERTGPHQPQHF
TRBJ2-7,NA,NA,TRBV14,TGTGCCAGCAGGGAACAGAGCTCCTACGAGCAGTACTTC,CASREQSSYEQYF
TRBJ2-7,NA,NA,TRBV29-1,TGCAGCGTTGAAGAAAACGGGAGCTACGAGCAGTACTTC,CSVEENGSYEQYF
TRBJ2-7,NA,NA,TRBV10-3,TGTGCCATCAGTGAACATGGACCTTCCTACGAGCAGTACTTC,CAISEHGPSYEQYF
TRBJ1-2,TRBD1,NA,TRBV20-1,TGCAGTGCTAGAGAGTGGGCAAGACAGGGGGCTAACTATGGCTACACCTTC,CSAREWARQGANYGYTF
TRBJ2-1,NA,once,TRBV20-1,TGCAGTGCTGCGGACTGGGGCAATGAGCAGTTCTTC,CSAADWGNEQFF
TRBJ2-5,TRBD2,NA,TRBV7-2,TGTGCCAGCAGCTTCGGACTAGCCCAGGAGACCCAGTACTTC,CASSFGLAQETQYF
TRBJ1-1,NA,NA,TRBV9,TGTGCCAGCAGCGTAGATCCCCTACTGGGGAACACTGAAGCTTTCTTT,CASSVDPLLGNTEAFF
TRBJ1-2,NA,NA,TRBV7-8,TGTGCCAGCAGCCGACTAGACCCACAGGGCGGCTATGGCTACACCTTC,CASSRLDPQGGYGYTF
TRBJ2-1,NA,NA,TRBV2,TGTGCCAGCAGGCAAACAGGGAAGGAGCAGTTCTTC,CASRQTGKEQFF
TRBJ2-1,TRBD2,NA,TRBV2,TGTGCCAGGTCCGGGACTAACCCCCATGAGTCCGATGAGCAGTTCTTC,CARSGTNPHESDEQFF
TRBJ2-2,NA,NA,TRBV7-6,TGTGCCAGCAGCTTAGCTTCGGGGCGGACCGGGGAGCTGTTTTTT,CASSLASGRTGELFF
TRBJ2-7,TRBD2,NA,TRBV29-1,TGCAGCGTTGTAACTAGCGGGAGGGTAGAGCAGTACTTC,CSVVTSGRVEQYF
TRBJ2-5,NA,NA,TRBV5-1,TGCGCCAGCAGCTTTGACGGGCAGATGGGCCGCTGGGGGCAAGAGACCCAGTACTTC,CASSFDGQMGRWGQETQYF
TRBJ1-3,NA,NA,TRBV20-1,TGCAGTGCCACAGGGACCGACGGAAACACCATATATTTT,CSATGTDGNTIYF
TRBJ2-1,TRBD2,once,TRBV24-1,TGTGCCACCAGTGAGGGTGGGACTAGCGGGGGGAATGAGCAGTTCTTC,CATSEGGTSGGNEQFF
TRBJ2-2,TRBD2,once,TRBV9,TGTGCCAGCAGCCCCCTGGCTAGCGGGATGTCTCCGGGGGAGCTGTTTTTT,CASSPLASGMSPGELFF
TRBJ2-2,TRBD1,few,TRBV19,TGTGCCAGTAGGACAGGGGCAACCGGGGAGCTGTTTTTT,CASRTGATGELFF
TRBJ2-1,NA,NA,TRBV19,TGTGCCAGTATGGGGGGGCCTCTCGTGGAGCAGTTCTTC,CASMGGPLVEQFF
TRBJ2-5,TRBD1,NA,TRBV5-4,TGTGCCAGCAGCTTGGGGACAGGGGATTCCCAGTACTTC,CASSLGTGDSQYF
TRBJ2-1,TRBD2,NA,TRBV9,TGTGCCAGCAGCGTAGCTGAGCGGGGAGCTTACAATGAGCAGTTCTTC,CASSVAERGAYNEQFF
TRBJ1-3,TRBD1,NA,TRBV7-3,TGTGCCAGCAGCAGAAGACAGGGAGGCTCTGGAAACACCATATATTTT,CASSRRQGGSGNTIYF
TRBJ2-5,NA,NA,TRBV7-9,TGTGCCAGCAGCTTAGTCGGTAGCGCGGAGTATAAAGAGACCCAGTACTTC,CASSLVGSAEYKETQYF
TRBJ1-1,NA,NA,TRBV27,TGTGCCAGCAGTTTATTCCCTGGGCTGACAGGCATGAACACTGAAGCTTTCTTT,CASSLFPGLTGMNTEAFF
TRBJ2-1,TRBD2,NA,TRBV7-9,TGTGCCAGCAGCTTATCGGCGCGGGGGGTCGGATACAATGAGCAGTTCTTC,CASSLSARGVGYNEQFF
TRBJ2-5,TRBD2,NA,TRBV7-8,TGTGCCAGCAGCCTAGGGCCCACTAGCGGAGGCCAAGAGACCCAGTACTTC,CASSLGPTSGGQETQYF
TRBJ1-6,TRBD1,once,TRBV7-8,TGTGCCAGCAGCTTAGTGACAGGGTGGAATTCACCCCTCCACTTT,CASSLVTGWNSPLHF
TRBJ2-7,NA,NA,TRBV7-9,TGTGCCAGCAGCTTAGGGTTCCCCTACGAGCAGTACTTC,CASSLGFPYEQYF
TRBJ1-2,TRBD1,NA,TRBV29-1,TGCAGCGCCTCACCGGGGGACAGGGGATTGTATGGCTACACCTTC,CSASPGDRGLYGYTF
TRBJ1-6,NA,once,TRBV12-3/TRBV12-4,TGTGCCACCCGTCCAGAAAAAGATTCACCCCTCCACTTT,CATRPEKDSPLHF
TRBJ2-7,NA,NA,TRBV11-2,TGTGCCAGCAGCCCCTCGGGGTTCTACGAGCAGTACTTC,CASSPSGFYEQYF
TRBJ2-1,NA,once,TRBV4-1,TGCGCCAGCAGCCAAGATGGTAGCGGCAATGAGCAGTTCTTC,CASSQDGSGNEQFF
TRBJ2-5,TRBD1,NA,TRBV23-1,TGCGCCAGCAGTCACCCAGAAGATGGGACAGGGGAACAAGAGACCCAGTACTTC,CASSHPEDGTGEQETQYF
TRBJ2-1,NA,NA,TRBV9,TGTGCCAGCAGCGTAGCAGCTCAATACGATGAGCAGTTCTTC,CASSVAAQYDEQFF
TRBJ2-1,TRBD2,NA,TRBV3-1,TGTGCCAGCAGCCAAGGGGGACTAGCGGGAACTCGGAGCTCCTACAATGAGCAGTTCTTC,CASSQGGLAGTRSSYNEQFF
TRBJ2-1,TRBD2,NA,TRBV20-1,TGCAGTGCTCTAGCGGGAGAGGCTAATGAGCAGTTCTTC,CSALAGEANEQFF
TRBJ2-1,TRBD2,once,TRBV7-9,TGTGCCAGCAGCACGAGACTAGCGGAGTACAATGAGCAGTTCTTC,CASSTRLAEYNEQFF
TRBJ1-5,NA,NA,TRBV2,TGTGCCAGCAGTGAAACTCCTCGGACAGCCGATTGGGGCAATCAGCCCCAGCATTTT,CASSETPRTADWGNQPQHF
TRBJ2-2,NA,NA,TRBV9,TGTGCCAGCACCGCAGGGCCCGGGGAGCTGTTTTTT,CASTAGPGELFF
TRBJ2-1,NA,NA,TRBV7-9,TGTGCCAGCAGCTTAAGTCTAGGCTCCTACAATGAGCAGTTCTTC,CASSLSLGSYNEQFF
TRBJ2-7,NA,NA,TRBV7-6,TGTGCCAGCAGCTCCGGCTCAGACGCGTACTTC,CASSSGSDAYF
TRBJ1-2,TRBD1,NA,TRBV27,TGTGCCAGCAGTCGGGACAGGGATAACTATGGCTACACCTTC,CASSRDRDNYGYTF
TRBJ2-1,TRBD1,NA,TRBV25-1,TGTGCCAGCAGTGACCCCAGGGACAGGGGAGTCTACAATGAGCAGTTCTTC,CASSDPRDRGVYNEQFF
TRBJ2-3,NA,NA,TRBV9,TGTGCCAGCAGCGTAGAGGGGTGGCTATACACAGATACGCAGTATTTT,CASSVEGWLYTDTQYF